This T cell receptor beta chain was captured in a study of beta chain features in type 1 diabetes. Whole-study results and caveats: Type 1 diabetes patients had moderately but significantly shorter TCRB CDR3s in all four CD4+ subsets.

Details on this clone: Its antigen is not identified.

Investigators reverse transcribed all isolated RNA, so they sequenced expressed TCRB transcripts. Repertoires were generated with immunoSEQ multiplex PCR, while TCRdb's copy carries only in-frame clones and drops some. The sample records 120,000 to 150,000 clones, more than 10% being singletons. The junction had 3 bases not matched to a gene; V was cut back by 0 bases and J by 6 bases. The CDR3 totals 13 residues. CDR1 and CDR2 (germline): SGDLS, YYNGEE. The V call is TRBV9, the J call TRBJ2-7; 7 bases align to TRBD1. This TCR derives from a man younger than 35 with type 1 diabetes. Sequenced material: central memory CD4+ T cells from blood. The DNA of the CDR3 is TGTGCCAGCAGCGTAGAAGGGGGCACCGAGCAGTACTTC. Translating it yields CASSVEGGTEQYF.